These 5 T cell receptor beta chains were all obtained from the same sample, sequenced in a study of cytomegalovirus exposure and HLA in healthy donors. PCR employed 60 Vbeta and 13 Jbeta primers. The assay was immunoSEQ multiplex PCR, and TCRdb's table has in-frame clones only and misses some. This sample has fewer than 350,000 clones, with 70% to 90% found just once. Sequencing was carried out using PBMCs. The source of these receptors is a woman aged 18-30 years in good health and CMV-seronegative.

This chain links TRBV5-6 with TRBJ2-1; TRBD2 might be the D (5 bases). CDR1 and CDR2 (germline): SGHDT, YYEEEE. The CDR3 sequence is 14 residues long. Trimming left V 1 base short and J 7 bases short, with 12 bases between. DNA for the CDR3: TGTGCCAGCAGCTTGACCCGGGGTTGGAATGAGCAGTTCTTC. Translating gives CASSLTRGWNEQFF.

J is TRBJ1-1 and V is TRBV10-3, with D possibly matching TRBD1 (6 bases). V dropped 4 bases and J dropped 8 bases, with 14 bases sitting between them. Germline V CDR1 and CDR2: ENHRY, SYGVKD. The CDR3 loop spans 13 amino acids. The DNA for the CDR3 is TGTGCCATCAGTGGTGATGCAAGGGGGGAAGCTTTCTTT. Translating it yields CAISGDARGEAFF.

The V and J genes are TRBV6-5 and TRBJ1-5; TRBD1 matches 10 bases. In germline, CDR1 is MNHEY, CDR2 SVGAGI. The CDR3 length is 15 residues. The V segment lost 7 bases and the J segment 4 bases; nucleotides outside the gene matches: 7. CDR3 sequence reads: CASKQPGQGNQPQHF. For the CDR3, the DNA is TGTGCCAGCAAACAACCGGGACAGGGGAATCAGCCCCAGCATTTT.

The chain couples TRBV12-5 to TRBJ2-1, with TRBD1 matching 7 bases. CDR3 length: 17 amino acids. Germline CDR1 is LGHNT and CDR2 is FRNRAP. The junction had 10 bases not matched to a gene; V was cut back by 3 bases and J by 2 bases. CDR3 residues: CASGFHDRDRTYNEQFF. In nucleotides, the CDR3 is TGTGCTAGTGGTTTCCATGACAGGGATCGCACCTACAATGAGCAGTTCTTC.

This clone was observed a few times. The CDR3 loop is CASSDRSSYNSPLHF. The CDR3 nucleotides read TGTGCCAGTAGCGACAGAAGCTCCTATAATTCACCCCTCCACTTT. The V call is TRBV19, the J call TRBJ1-6; D might be TRBD1 (5 bases). The CDR3 consists of 15 residues. V shed 6 bases and J shed 0 bases, with 9 bases lying between them. CDR1 and CDR2 (germline): LNHDA, SQIVND (reference sequence). Full variable domain (missing parts from reference TRBV19 and TRBJ1-6): DGGITQSPKYLFRKEGQNVTLSCEQNLNHDAMYWYRQDPGQGLRLIYYSQIVNDFQKGDIAEGYSVSREKKESFPLTVTSAQKNPTAFYLCASSDRSSYNSPLHFGNGTRLTVT.